This T cell receptor (beta chain) emerged from a study of technical replicates of blood from several donors. V lost 4 bases and J 3 bases, leaving 11 bases between the germline ends. Germline V gene lookup returns CDR1 SGHNT and CDR2 YYREEE (reference sequence). The CDR3 has 14 residues. Assay: immunoSEQ multiplex PCR; the TCRdb copy retains only in-frame clones and omits some. Among about 74,000 clones listed, around 93% were seen once. Sample: T cells isolated from PBMCs. The chain couples TRBV5-4 to TRBJ1-3; no clear D gene. The source is a human donor in good health. The CDR3: CASSPGYLGNTIYF. The CDR3 DNA reads as TGTGCCAGCAGCCCGGGGTATCTTGGAAACACCATATATTTT.